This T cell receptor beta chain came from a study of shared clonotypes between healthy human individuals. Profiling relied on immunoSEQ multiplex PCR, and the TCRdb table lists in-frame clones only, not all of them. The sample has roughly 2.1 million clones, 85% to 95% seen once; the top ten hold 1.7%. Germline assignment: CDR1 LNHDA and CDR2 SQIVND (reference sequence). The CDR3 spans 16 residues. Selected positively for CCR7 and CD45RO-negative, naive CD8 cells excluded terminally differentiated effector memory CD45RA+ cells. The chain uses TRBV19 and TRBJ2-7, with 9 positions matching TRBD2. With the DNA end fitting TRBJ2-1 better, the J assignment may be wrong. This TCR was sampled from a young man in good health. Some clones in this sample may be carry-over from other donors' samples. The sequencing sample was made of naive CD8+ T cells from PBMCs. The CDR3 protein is CASSIGGRAVYNEQFF. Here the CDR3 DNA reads TGTGCCAGTAGTATTGGCGGGAGGGCCGTCTACAATGAGCAGTTCTTC.